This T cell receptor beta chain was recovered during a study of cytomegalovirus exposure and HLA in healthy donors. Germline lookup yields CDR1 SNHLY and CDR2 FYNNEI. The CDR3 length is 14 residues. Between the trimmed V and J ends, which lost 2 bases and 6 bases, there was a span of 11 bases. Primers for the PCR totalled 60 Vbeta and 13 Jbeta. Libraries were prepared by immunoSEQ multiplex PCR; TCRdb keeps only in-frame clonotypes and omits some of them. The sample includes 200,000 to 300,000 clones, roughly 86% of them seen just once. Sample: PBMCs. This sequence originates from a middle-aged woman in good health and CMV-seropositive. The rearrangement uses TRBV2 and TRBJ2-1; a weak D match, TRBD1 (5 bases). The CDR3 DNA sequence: TGTGCCAGCAGTGAAACCAGGGTCAGCAATGAGCAGTTCTTC. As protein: CASSETRVSNEQFF.